The clone carrying this T cell receptor (beta chain) was seen once. This sample is drawn from a study of control samples from healthy donors and cancer patients. Sequencing used immunoSEQ multiplex PCR; TCRdb keeps in-frame clones, though not all of them. This sample has more than 150,000 clones, with 93% found just once. From germline, CDR1 is SGHRS and CDR2 YFSETQ. V shed 3 bases and J shed 0 bases, with 14 bases lying between them. The CDR3 extends over 16 amino acids. The specimen sequenced was blood. V gene TRBV5-1 combines with J gene TRBJ2-3; no reliable D call. The sequence derives from a man aged 50-60 years in good health. CDR3 sequence (DNA): TGCGCCAGCAGCTCCGGCCAGGCCTTTAGCACAGATACGCAGTATTTT. Translated, it gives CASSSGQAFSTDTQYF. The whole variable domain, remainder taken from reference TRBV5-1 and TRBJ2-3, is KAGVTQTPRYLIKTRGQQVTLSCSPISGHRSVSWYQQTPGQGLQFLFEYFSETQRNKGNFPGRFSGRQFSNSRSEMNVSTLELGDSALYLCASSSGQAFSTDTQYFGPGTRLTVL.